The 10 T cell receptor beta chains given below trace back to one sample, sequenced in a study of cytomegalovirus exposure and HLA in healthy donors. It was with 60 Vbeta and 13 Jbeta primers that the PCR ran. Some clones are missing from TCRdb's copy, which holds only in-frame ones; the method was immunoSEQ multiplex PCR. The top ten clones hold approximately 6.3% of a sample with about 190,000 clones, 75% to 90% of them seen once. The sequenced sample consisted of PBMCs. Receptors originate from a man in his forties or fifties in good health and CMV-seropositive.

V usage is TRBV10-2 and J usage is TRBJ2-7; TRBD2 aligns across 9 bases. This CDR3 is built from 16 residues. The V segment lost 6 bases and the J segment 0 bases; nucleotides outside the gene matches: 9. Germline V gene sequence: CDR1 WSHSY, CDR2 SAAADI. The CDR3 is CASRTEGLAASYEQYF. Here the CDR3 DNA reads TGCGCCAGCAGAACGGAGGGACTAGCAGCCTCCTACGAGCAGTACTTC.

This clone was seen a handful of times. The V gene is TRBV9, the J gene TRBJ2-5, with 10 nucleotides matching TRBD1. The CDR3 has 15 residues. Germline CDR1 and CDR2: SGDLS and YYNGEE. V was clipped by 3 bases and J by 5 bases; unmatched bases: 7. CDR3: CASSASGQGMETQYF. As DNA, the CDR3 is TGTGCCAGCAGCGCCTCGGGACAGGGGATGGAGACCCAGTACTTC.

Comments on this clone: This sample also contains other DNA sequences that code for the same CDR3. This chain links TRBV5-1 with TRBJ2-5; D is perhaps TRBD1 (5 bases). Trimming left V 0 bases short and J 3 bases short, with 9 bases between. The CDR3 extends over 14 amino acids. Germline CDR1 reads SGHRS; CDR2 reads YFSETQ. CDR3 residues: CASSLAGREETQYF. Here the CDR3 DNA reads TGCGCCAGCAGCTTGGCAGGGCGTGAAGAGACCCAGTACTTC.

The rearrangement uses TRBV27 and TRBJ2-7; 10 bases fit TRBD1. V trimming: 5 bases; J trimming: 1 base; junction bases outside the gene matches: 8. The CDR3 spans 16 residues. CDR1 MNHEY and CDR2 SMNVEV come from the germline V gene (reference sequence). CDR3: CASSPSPGQGSYEQYF. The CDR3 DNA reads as TGTGCCAGCAGTCCCTCTCCGGGACAGGGGTCCTACGAGCAGTACTTC.

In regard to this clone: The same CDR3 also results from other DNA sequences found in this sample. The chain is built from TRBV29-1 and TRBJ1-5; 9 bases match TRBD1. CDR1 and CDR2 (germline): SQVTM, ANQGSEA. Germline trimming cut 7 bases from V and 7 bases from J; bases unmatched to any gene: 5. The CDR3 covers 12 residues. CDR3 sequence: CSARTGEQPQHF. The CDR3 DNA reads TGCAGCGCACGGACAGGGGAACAGCCCCAGCATTTT.

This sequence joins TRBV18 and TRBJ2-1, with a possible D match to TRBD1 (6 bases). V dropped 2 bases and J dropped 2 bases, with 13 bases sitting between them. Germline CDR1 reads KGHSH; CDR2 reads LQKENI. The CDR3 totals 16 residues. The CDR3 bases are TGTGCCAGCTCACCAATCACACAGGGTCCCTACAATGAGCAGTTCTTC. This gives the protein CASSPITQGPYNEQFF.

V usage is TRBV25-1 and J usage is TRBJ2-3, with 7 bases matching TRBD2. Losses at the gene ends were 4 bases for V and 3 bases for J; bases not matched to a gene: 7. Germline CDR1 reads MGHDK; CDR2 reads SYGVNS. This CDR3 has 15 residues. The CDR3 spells CASSGFGGGTDTQYF. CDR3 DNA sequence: TGTGCCAGCAGTGGTTTTGGGGGGGGGACAGATACGCAGTATTTT.

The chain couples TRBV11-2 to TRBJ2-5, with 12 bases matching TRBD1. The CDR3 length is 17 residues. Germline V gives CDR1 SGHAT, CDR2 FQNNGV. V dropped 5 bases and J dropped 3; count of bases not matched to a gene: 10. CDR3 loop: CASSPGDRGLMEETQYF. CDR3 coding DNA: TGTGCCAGCAGCCCAGGGGACAGGGGGCTCATGGAAGAGACCCAGTACTTC.

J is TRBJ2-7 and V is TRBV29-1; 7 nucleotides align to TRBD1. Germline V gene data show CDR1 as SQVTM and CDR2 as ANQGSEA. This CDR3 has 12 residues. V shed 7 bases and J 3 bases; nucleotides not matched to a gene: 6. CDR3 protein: CSARDRNYEQYF. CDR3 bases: TGCAGCGCCCGGGACAGAAACTACGAGCAGTACTTC.

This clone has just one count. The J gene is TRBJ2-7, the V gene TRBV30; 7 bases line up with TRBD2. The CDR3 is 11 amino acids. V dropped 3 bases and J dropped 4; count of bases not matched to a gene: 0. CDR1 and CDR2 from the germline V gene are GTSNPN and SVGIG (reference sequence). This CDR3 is CAWRGGYEQYF. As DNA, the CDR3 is TGTGCCTGGAGGGGGGGGTACGAGCAGTACTTC.